The rows below give T cell receptor beta chains drawn from one sample of a study of shared clonotypes between healthy human individuals. Method: immunoSEQ multiplex PCR; TCRdb's copy keeps in-frame clones and lacks some. Here the sample spans about 1 million clones, 65% to 80% being singletons. Material for sequencing was memory CD4+ T cells sorted from blood. The receptors originated from a young man in good health. Each CDR3 is given with its conserved first and last residue. The D gene is left open where the match is weak. For some rows the clone size is stated as once, few or many, or as a class when expanded; others skip it.

>NA|TRBJ2-2|TRBV6-5|TRBD1
TGTGCCAGCGACCCAGGACAGGGGAACACCGGGGAGCTGTTTTTT
CASDPGQGNTGELFF
>NA|TRBJ2-5|TRBV10-3|TRBD1
TGTGCCATCAGCAAGGACAGGAAAACACAAGAGACCCAGTACTTC
CAISKDRKTQETQYF
>NA|TRBJ2-7|TRBV5-1|NA
TGCGCCAGCAGCTTGCATAACTACGAGCAGTACTTC
CASSLHNYEQYF
>NA|TRBJ1-6|TRBV11-2|NA
TGTGCCAGCAGCTTAAGCGGGGGAAATTCACCCCTCCACTTT
CASSLSGGNSPLHF
>NA|TRBJ2-7|TRBV6-1|NA
TGTGCCAGCAGATTATCGGGGACACCAGGGCACGAGCAGTACTTC
CASRLSGTPGHEQYF
>few|TRBJ1-2|TRBV28|TRBD1
TGTGCCAGCAGTAACCAGGGGGTCTATGGCTACACCTTC
CASSNQGVYGYTF
>NA|TRBJ2-1|TRBV4-1|NA
TGCGCCAGCAGCCACCTTGAGAGGGTGGGGCAGTTCTTC
CASSHLERVGQFF
>NA|TRBJ2-7|TRBV14|NA
TGTGCCAGCAGCCAATTCAAGGGGGGCGAGCAGTACTTC
CASSQFKGGEQYF
>many|TRBJ1-1|TRBV10-3|TRBD1
TGTGCCATCAGTGAGTCGGGCAGGGGGCGTACTGAAGCTTTCTTT
CAISESGRGRTEAFF
>NA|TRBJ2-3|TRBV2|NA
TGTGCCAGCAGTCGACTCCGGAGCACAGATACGCAGTATTTT
CASSRLRSTDTQYF
>few|TRBJ1-1|TRBV19|NA
TGTGCCAGTAGTTTGCGCAGCCCCGCTGAAGCTTTCTTT
CASSLRSPAEAFF
>NA|TRBJ2-7|TRBV28|NA
TGTGCCAGCAGTGGCCTCCTAACCTACGAGCAGTACTTC
CASSGLLTYEQYF
>NA|TRBJ2-4|TRBV13|TRBD2
TGTGCCAGCAGCTTAGGTGGCGGGAGGGCCCTCGTAAACATTCAGTACTTC
CASSLGGGRALVNIQYF
>NA|TRBJ2-3|TRBV2|NA
TGTGCCAGCAGTGGGGACGTGCTAGGGCAGGGAGATACGCAGTATTTT
CASSGDVLGQGDTQYF
>NA|TRBJ2-7|TRBV2|TRBD2
TGTGCCAGCCTCTTGCGGGGGGAAACCTACGAGCAGTACTTC
CASLLRGETYEQYF
>NA|TRBJ1-5|TRBV5-6|NA
TGTGCCAGCAGCTTGTCGGTGACACATAGCAATCAGCCCCAGCATTTT
CASSLSVTHSNQPQHF
>NA|TRBJ1-5|TRBV6-6|NA
TGTGCCAGCAGTATGATCGCGGAGCCCCAGCATTTT
CASSMIAEPQHF
>NA|TRBJ2-3|TRBV18|NA
TGTGCCAGCTCACCTCCCATAGGCGTTCCAGATACGCAGTATTTT
CASSPPIGVPDTQYF
>NA|TRBJ2-7|TRBV7-9|NA
TGTGCCAGCAGCTTAGGGCTAGCGCACTCCTACGAGCAGTACTTC
CASSLGLAHSYEQYF
>once|TRBJ2-3|TRBV5-4|TRBD2
TGTGCCAGCAGCTTGGCCGGACGGGGGGGAATGGTGGATACGCAGTATTTT
CASSLAGRGGMVDTQYF
>NA|TRBJ2-7|TRBV10-1|TRBD2
TGCGCCAGCAGTGATTCTAGCGGGTACCTCTACGAGCAGTACTTC
CASSDSSGYLYEQYF
>few|TRBJ1-1|TRBV19|NA
TGTGCCAGTACCAAGACCGGGGGAAGCACTGAAGCTTTCTTT
CASTKTGGSTEAFF
>few|TRBJ2-1|TRBV11-3|TRBD2
TGTGCCAGCAGCTTCAATCCAGGCCGCTTTCTCGCGGGAGACAATGAGCAGTTCTTC
CASSFNPGRFLAGDNEQFF
>NA|TRBJ1-6|TRBV30|NA
TGTGCCTGGAGAGGGCAGGGCCAATCACCCCTCCACTTT
CAWRGQGQSPLHF
>NA|TRBJ1-2|TRBV4-1|NA
TGCGCCAGCAGCCAAGCGGGCCGCTATGGCTACACCTTC
CASSQAGRYGYTF
>NA|TRBJ1-4|TRBV19|TRBD1
TGTGCCAGTAGTCCAACAGGGGTGGGGAATGAAAAACTGTTTTTT
CASSPTGVGNEKLFF
>NA|TRBJ1-2|TRBV28|NA
TGTGCCAGCAGTTTACAGGGCTATGGCTACACCTTC
CASSLQGYGYTF
>NA|TRBJ1-6|TRBV19|TRBD1
TGTGCCAGTAGGTCCAATCGAGGGGGACAGGGCAATTCACCCCTCCACTTT
CASRSNRGGQGNSPLHF
>NA|TRBJ2-3|TRBV2|TRBD1
TGTGCCAGCAGTCCCACAGGGGTGTCAGCAGATACGCAGTATTTT
CASSPTGVSADTQYF
>once|TRBJ1-1|TRBV28|TRBD1
TGTGCCAGCAGTTCCACGGGACAGATGACTGAAGCTTTCTTT
CASSSTGQMTEAFF
>NA|TRBJ2-3|TRBV10-3|NA
TGTGCCAACAGCGGGCTAGAAAGAGATACGCAGTATTTT
CANSGLERDTQYF
>NA|TRBJ2-3|TRBV4-3|NA
TGCGCCAGCAGCCAAGAAAGGGGCTACTGGACGTCTAGCACAGATACGCAGTATTTT
CASSQERGYWTSSTDTQYF
>few|TRBJ2-5|TRBV7-6|NA
TGTGCCAGCACCGAAAAAGAGACCCAGTACTTC
CASTEKETQYF
>many|TRBJ2-1|TRBV2|NA
TGTGCCAGCAGTGAACGTCGGAACAGGGGGGGTAGTGAGCAGTTCTTC
CASSERRNRGGSEQFF
>NA|TRBJ1-2|TRBV11-2|NA
TGTGCCAGCAGCTTAGGTCAGGGTAATTATGGCTACACCTTC
CASSLGQGNYGYTF
>once|TRBJ1-2|TRBV5-1|TRBD1
TGCGCCAGCAGCTTGGTTGCGGGGACAGCTGACTATGGCTACACCTTC
CASSLVAGTADYGYTF
>NA|TRBJ2-3|TRBV27|NA
TGTGCCAGCAGTTTACGGCTACCTAGCACAGATACGCAGTATTTT
CASSLRLPSTDTQYF
>NA|TRBJ1-4|TRBV9|NA
TGTGCCAGCAGCGTAGGTGTGTCGACTAATGAAAAACTGTTTTTT
CASSVGVSTNEKLFF
>few|TRBJ1-2|TRBV4-3|NA
TGCGCCAGCAGCCAGCAAAACGGGGACGGCTACACCTTC
CASSQQNGDGYTF
>once|TRBJ1-3|TRBV5-1|NA
TGCGCCAGCAGCTTTGAATCGTCCCAGGGCGGTTCTGGAAACACCATATATTTT
CASSFESSQGGSGNTIYF
>NA|TRBJ2-5|TRBV9|TRBD2
TGTGCCAGCAGCGTAGGAGCGGGAGGGCCGGGAGAGACCCAGTACTTC
CASSVGAGGPGETQYF
>NA|TRBJ2-1|TRBV6-6|TRBD1
TGTGCCAGCAGTTACACAGGGGGCGTATCCTACAATGAGCAGTTCTTC
CASSYTGGVSYNEQFF
>few|TRBJ2-1|TRBV5-6|NA
TGTGCCAGCAGCTTTGCGGGACACATAAATGAGCAGTTCTTC
CASSFAGHINEQFF
>NA|TRBJ1-5|TRBV5-1|TRBD1
TGCGCCAGCAGCTGGAACGGACAGGGGAATCAGCCCCAGCATTTT
CASSWNGQGNQPQHF
>once|TRBJ2-5|TRBV7-2|TRBD2
TGTGCCAGCAGCGCTAGGACTAGCGGGAGTCAAGAGACCCAGTACTTC
CASSARTSGSQETQYF
>many|TRBJ2-2|TRBV10-2|TRBD2
TGCGCCAGCAGTAGTGGGACTACCCTGTTTTTT
CASSSGTTLFF
>NA|TRBJ2-5|TRBV7-8|TRBD2
TGTGCCAGCAGCTATGCGGGGGGAATGGAGACCCAGTACTTC
CASSYAGGMETQYF
>NA|TRBJ1-6|TRBV19|NA
TGTGCCAGTACTCAGACGGCACCAAATTCACCCCTCCACTTT
CASTQTAPNSPLHF
>few|TRBJ1-2|TRBV6-1|NA
TGTGCCACCCGTGACGGGGGCTACACCTTC
CATRDGGYTF
>NA|TRBJ2-1|TRBV10-1|NA
TGCGCCAGCAGTGACCGGGAGAAGGCCAATGAGCAGTTCTTC
CASSDREKANEQFF